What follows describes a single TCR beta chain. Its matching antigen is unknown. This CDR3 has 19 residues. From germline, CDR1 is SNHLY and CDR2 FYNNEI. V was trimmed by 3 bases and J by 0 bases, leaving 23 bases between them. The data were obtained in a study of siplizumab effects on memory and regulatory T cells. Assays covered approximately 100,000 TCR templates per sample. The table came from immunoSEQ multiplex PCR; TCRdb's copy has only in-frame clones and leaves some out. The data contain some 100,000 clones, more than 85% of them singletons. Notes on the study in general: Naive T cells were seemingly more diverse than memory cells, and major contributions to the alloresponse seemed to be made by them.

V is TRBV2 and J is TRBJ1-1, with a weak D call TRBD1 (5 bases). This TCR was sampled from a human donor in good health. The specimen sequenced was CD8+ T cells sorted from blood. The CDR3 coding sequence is TGTGCCAGCAGTGAGCGGGAGTACGGGTGGGACGGAGTGAACACTGAAGCTTTCTTT. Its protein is CASSEREYGWDGVNTEAFF.